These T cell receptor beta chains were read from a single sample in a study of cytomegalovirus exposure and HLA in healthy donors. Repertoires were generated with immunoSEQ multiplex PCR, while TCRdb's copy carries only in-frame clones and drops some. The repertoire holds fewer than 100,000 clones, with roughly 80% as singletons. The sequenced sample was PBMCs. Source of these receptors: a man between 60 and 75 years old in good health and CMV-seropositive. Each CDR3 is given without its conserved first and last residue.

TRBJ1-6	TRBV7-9	ASSWASNSPLH
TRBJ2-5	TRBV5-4	ASSSRQGGQETQY
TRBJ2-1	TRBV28	ASSLRGIYNEQF
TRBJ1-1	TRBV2	ASSDLGQSMNTEAF
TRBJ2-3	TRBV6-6	ASQLLAGFGDTQY
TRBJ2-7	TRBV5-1	ASRSTTGSYEGQY
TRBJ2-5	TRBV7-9	ASSFLGLQETQY
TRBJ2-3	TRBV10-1	ASSALAGETTDTQY
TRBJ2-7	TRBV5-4	ASSFSRAHEQY
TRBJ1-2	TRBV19	ASRRPDRGFGGYT
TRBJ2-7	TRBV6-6	ASSQKEGYTEQY
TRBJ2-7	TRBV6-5	ASSLTGSHEQY
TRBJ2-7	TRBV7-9	SSSLFGGGVTYEQY
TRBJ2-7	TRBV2	ASRPGQGPGKQY
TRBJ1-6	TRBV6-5	ASSYSGGGGTPLH
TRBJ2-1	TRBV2	ASAGGDNEQF
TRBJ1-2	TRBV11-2	ASSLGPPGYGYT
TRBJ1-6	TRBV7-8	ASSHLDQGIGYNSPLH
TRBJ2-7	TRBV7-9	ASSLVEGLTYEQY
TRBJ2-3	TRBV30	AWGRDTQY
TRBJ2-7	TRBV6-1	ASSEQQSSYEQY
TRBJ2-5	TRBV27	ASSLSDRNLETQY
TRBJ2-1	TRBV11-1	ASSARLDRDNEQF
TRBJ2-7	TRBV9	ASSGTGTGKEEQY
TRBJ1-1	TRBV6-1	ASSEAGPLGRYPGDTEAF
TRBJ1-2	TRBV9	ASSVGGGPGVGYT
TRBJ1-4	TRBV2	ASSAINAGTGYEKLF
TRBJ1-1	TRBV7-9	ASSSSGGGAVTEAF
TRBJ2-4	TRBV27	ASSLSGAKNIQY
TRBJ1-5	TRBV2	ASALRAGGPGQPQH
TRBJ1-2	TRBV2	AIHRGQYDYGYT
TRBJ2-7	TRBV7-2	ASREGIQWYEQY
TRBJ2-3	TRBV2	ASRNPPGLGASPSTDTQY
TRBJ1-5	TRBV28	ASRRTGGGGNQPQH
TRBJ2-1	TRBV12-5	ASGRQGIHNNEQF